This TCR beta chain stems from a study of blood T cell repertoires in COVID-19. Method: immunoSEQ multiplex PCR; TCRdb's copy keeps in-frame clones and lacks some. The table lists some 260,000 clones, about four fifths of them singletons, with under 3.5% in the top ten. The receptor's source is a woman younger than 30 with acute or convalescent COVID-19. Sequenced input: peripheral blood.

The CDR3 loop reads CASSSRLATNEKLFF. CDR3 in DNA: TGTGCCAGCAGCTCCCGGTTGGCAACTAATGAAAAACTGTTTTTT. V gene TRBV9 combines with J gene TRBJ1-4; no firm D call. The CDR3 spans 15 residues. Trimming took 4 bases from V and 0 from J, leaving 10 bases between them. CDR1 and CDR2 (germline): SGDLS, YYNGEE.